The source of this T cell receptor (beta chain) is a study of T cell changes during pregnancy in multiple sclerosis. V lost 10 bases and J lost 3; bases outside the gene matches: 9. This CDR3 has 13 residues. From germline, CDR1 is MDHEN and CDR2 SYDVKM. Clones were read by immunoSEQ multiplex PCR, and TCRdb kept only the in-frame ones, dropping some. The sample shows around 100,000 clones, approximately 90% of them seen only once. The TCR comes from a female donor with multiple sclerosis, enrolled in a pregnancy study. The chain joins TRBV28 to TRBJ2-7; 7 bases line up with TRBD1. The sample was peripheral blood, taken in the second trimester of pregnancy. The CDR3 sequence is CATQSTGFYEQYF. CDR3 DNA sequence: TGTGCCACCCAATCGACAGGGTTCTACGAGCAGTACTTC.